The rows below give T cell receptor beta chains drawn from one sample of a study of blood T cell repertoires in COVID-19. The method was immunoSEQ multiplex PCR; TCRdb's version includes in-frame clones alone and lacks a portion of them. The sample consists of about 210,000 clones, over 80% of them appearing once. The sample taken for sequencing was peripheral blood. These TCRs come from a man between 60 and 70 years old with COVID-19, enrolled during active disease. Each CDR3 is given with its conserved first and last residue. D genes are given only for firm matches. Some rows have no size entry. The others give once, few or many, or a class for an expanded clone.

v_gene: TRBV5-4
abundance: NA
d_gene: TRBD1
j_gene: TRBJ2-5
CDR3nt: TGTGCCAGCAGCCCCCTCACCGGGACAGAAGAGACCCAGTACTTC
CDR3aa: CASSPLTGTEETQYF

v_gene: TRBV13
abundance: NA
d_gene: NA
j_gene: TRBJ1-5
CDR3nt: TGTGCCAGCAGCTTAGCCGGGGGAATGGGCAATCAGCCCCAGCATTTT
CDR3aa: CASSLAGGMGNQPQHF

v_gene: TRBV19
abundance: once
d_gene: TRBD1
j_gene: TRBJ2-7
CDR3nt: TGTGCCAGTAGCCGTCGGGACAGGGGTTCCTACGAGCAGTACTTC
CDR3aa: CASSRRDRGSYEQYF

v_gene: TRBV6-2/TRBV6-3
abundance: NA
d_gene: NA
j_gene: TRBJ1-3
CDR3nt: TGTGCCAGCCGCCCTCTGGCTTCTGGAAACACCATATATTTT
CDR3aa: CASRPLASGNTIYF

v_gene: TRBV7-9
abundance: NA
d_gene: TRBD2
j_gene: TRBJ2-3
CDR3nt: TGTGCCAGCGCCTCGCGGAACGGGAGGGCAGATACGCAGTATTTT
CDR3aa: CASASRNGRADTQYF

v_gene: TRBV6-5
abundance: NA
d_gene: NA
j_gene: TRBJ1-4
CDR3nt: TGTGCCAGCAGCAGTTCATTAACTAATGAAAAACTGTTTTTT
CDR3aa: CASSSSLTNEKLFF

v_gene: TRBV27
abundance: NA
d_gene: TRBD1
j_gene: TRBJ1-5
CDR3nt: TGTGCCAGCAGTCCTACAGGGGGCGCTGGCAATCAGCCCCAGCATTTT
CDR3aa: CASSPTGGAGNQPQHF

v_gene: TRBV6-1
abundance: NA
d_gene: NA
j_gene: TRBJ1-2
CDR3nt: TGTGCCAGCAGTGAAGCAGAAGGGGCCTATGGCTACACCTTC
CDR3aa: CASSEAEGAYGYTF

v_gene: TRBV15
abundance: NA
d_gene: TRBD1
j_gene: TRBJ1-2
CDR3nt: TGTGCCACCAGCAGATACAGGGGGACCTATGGCTACACCTTC
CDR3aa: CATSRYRGTYGYTF

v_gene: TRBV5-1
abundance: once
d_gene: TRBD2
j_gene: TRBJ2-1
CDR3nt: TGCGCCAGCAGCCAACCTAGCGGGAGTAACCTAAATGAGCAGTTCTTC
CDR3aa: CASSQPSGSNLNEQFF

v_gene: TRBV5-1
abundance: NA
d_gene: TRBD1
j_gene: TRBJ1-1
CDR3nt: TGCGCCAGCAGCCCCGGGGGGACAGGGGGCGCCTTCACTGAAGCTTTCTTT
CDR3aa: CASSPGGTGGAFTEAFF

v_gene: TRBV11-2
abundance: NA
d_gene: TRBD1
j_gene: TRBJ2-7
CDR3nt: TGTGCCAGCAGCTCGACACAGGGGGCGGGTGAGCAGTACTTC
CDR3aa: CASSSTQGAGEQYF

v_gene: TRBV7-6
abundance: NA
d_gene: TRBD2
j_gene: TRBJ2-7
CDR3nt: TGTGCCAGCAGCTTAGCCACCCCCCAGCGGGGCGAGCAGTACTTC
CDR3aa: CASSLATPQRGEQYF

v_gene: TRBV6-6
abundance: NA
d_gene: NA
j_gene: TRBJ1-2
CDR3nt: TGTGCCAGCAGTGGATCCGGGAACTATGGCTACACCTTC
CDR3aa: CASSGSGNYGYTF

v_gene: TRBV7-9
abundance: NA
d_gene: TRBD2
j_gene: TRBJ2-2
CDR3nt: TGTGCCAGCACCTATCGGGGGGCCGGGGAGCTGTTTTTT
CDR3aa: CASTYRGAGELFF

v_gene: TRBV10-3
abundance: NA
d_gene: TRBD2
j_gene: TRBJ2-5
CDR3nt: TGTGCTACGGGGGGAGGAGGAGAGACCCAGTACTTC
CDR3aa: CATGGGGETQYF

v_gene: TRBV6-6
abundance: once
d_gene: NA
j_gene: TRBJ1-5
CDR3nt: TGTGCCAGCTCTCCGGGACAAAGAGTCAATCAGCCCCAGCATTTT
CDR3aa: CASSPGQRVNQPQHF

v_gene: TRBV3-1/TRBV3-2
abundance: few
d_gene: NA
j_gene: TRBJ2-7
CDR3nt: TGTGCCACCCGGGGTAGCGGTTACTACGAGCAGTACTTC
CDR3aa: CATRGSGYYEQYF

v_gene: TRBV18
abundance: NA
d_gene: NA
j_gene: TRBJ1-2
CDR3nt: TGTGCCAGCTCACCAGTGGGGGGGAACTATGGCTACACCTTC
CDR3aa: CASSPVGGNYGYTF

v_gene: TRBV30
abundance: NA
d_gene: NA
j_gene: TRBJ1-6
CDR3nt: TGTGCCTGGAGTGTAGCCTGGAGCTCCTATAATTCACCCCTCCACTTT
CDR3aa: CAWSVAWSSYNSPLHF

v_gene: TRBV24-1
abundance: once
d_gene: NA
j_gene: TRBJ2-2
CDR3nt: TGTGCCACCAGGGGCCTATCCGGGGAGCTGTTTTTT
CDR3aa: CATRGLSGELFF

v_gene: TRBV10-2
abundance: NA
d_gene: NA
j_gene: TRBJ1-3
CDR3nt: TGCGCCGCCCGCAGGGAAGGCTCCTCTGGAAACACCATATATTTT
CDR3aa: CAARREGSSGNTIYF

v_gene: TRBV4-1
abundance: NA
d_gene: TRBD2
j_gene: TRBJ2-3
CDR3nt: TGCGCCAGCAGCCAAGTTCCTGGGACTAGCCTCACCACAGATACGCAGTATTTT
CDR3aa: CASSQVPGTSLTTDTQYF

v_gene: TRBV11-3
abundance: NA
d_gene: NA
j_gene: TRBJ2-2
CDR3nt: TGTGCCAGCAGCTTAAGAGGGTCCACCGGGGAGCTGTTTTTT
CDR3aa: CASSLRGSTGELFF

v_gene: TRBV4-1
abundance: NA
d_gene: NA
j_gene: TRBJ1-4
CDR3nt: TGCGCCAGCAGCCAAGGTTCAGGGGAGAAACTGTTTTTT
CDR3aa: CASSQGSGEKLFF

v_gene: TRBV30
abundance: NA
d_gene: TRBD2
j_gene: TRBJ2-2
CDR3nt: TGTGCCTGGAGCCCCGGACTAGCGGGCTACACCGGGGAGCTGTTTTTT
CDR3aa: CAWSPGLAGYTGELFF

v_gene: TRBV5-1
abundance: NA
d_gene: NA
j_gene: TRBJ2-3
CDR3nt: TGCGCCAGCAGGCTAGCCACTCCGCCGGCAGATACGCAGTATTTT
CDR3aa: CASRLATPPADTQYF

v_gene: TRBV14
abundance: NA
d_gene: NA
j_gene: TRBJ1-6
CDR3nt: TGTGCCAGCAGCCAAAAGGGAGGCTATAATTCACCCCTCCACTTT
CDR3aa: CASSQKGGYNSPLHF

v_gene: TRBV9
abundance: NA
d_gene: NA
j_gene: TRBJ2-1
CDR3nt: TGTGCCAGCAGCCCCCATGACCGGGAAGCCTACAATGAGCAGTTCTTC
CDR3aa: CASSPHDREAYNEQFF

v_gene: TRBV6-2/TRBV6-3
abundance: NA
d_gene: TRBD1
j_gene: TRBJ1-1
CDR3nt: TGTGCCAGCAGTTACTCGACAGGGGGCACTCGGAACACTGAAGCTTTCTTT
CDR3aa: CASSYSTGGTRNTEAFF

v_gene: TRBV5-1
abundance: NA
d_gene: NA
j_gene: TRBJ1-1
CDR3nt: TGCGCCAGCAGTACTGAGATGAACACTGAAGCTTTCTTT
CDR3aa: CASSTEMNTEAFF

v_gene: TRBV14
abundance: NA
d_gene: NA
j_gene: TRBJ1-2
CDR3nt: TGTGCCAGCAGCCGTGACATAAGCTACGGCTACACCTTC
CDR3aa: CASSRDISYGYTF

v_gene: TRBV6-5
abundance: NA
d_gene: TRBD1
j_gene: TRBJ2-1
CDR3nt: TGTGCCAGCAGTTACCCGGGACAGGGAGAGGAGCAGTTCTTC
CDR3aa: CASSYPGQGEEQFF

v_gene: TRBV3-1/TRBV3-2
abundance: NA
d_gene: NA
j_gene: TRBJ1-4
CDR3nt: TGTGCCAGCAGCCCCCGACTTAATGAAAAACTGTTTTTT
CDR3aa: CASSPRLNEKLFF

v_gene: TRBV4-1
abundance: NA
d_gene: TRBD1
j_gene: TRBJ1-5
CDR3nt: TGCGCCAGCAGCCTTGCCGGGACAGGGAAGGAGCACCAGCATTTT
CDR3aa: CASSLAGTGKEHQHF

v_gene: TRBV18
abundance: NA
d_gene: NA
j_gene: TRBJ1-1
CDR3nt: TGTGCCAGCTCGCTTGACTTGAACACTGAAGCTTTCTTT
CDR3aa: CASSLDLNTEAFF

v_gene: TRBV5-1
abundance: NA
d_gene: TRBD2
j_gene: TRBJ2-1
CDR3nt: TGCGCCAGCAGCTTGGAGCTAGCGGGACAGAATGAGCAGTTCTTC
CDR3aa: CASSLELAGQNEQFF

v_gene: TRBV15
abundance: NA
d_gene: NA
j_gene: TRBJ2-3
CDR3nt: TGTGCCACCAGCAGAGCTAGCGCTGGCACAGATACGCAGTATTTT
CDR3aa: CATSRASAGTDTQYF

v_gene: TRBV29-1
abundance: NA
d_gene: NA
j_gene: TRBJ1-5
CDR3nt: TGCAGCGTCTCACAGGGATTCAATCAGCCCCAGCATTTT
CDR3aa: CSVSQGFNQPQHF